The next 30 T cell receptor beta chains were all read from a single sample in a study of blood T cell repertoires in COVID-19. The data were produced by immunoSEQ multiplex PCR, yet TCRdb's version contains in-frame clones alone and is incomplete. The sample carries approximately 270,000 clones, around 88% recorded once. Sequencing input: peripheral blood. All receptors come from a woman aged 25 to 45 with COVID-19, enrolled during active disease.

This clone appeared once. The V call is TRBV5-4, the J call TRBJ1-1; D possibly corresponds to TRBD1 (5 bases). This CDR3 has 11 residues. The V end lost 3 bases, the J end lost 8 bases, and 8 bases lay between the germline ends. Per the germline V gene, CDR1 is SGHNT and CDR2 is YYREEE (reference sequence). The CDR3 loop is CASSSGLEAFF. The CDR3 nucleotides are TGTGCCAGCAGCTCGGGACTCGAAGCTTTCTTT.

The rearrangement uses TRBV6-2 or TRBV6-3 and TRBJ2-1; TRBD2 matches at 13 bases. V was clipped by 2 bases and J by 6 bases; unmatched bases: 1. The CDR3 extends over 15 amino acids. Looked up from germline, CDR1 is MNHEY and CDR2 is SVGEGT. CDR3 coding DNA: TGTGCCAGCAGTTACCGACTAGCGGGAGGCAATGAGCAGTTCTTC. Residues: CASSYRLAGGNEQFF.

The CDR3 nucleotides are TGTGCCAGCAGCTTCTGGTCGTTGGGGGCAGACACCGGGGAGCTGTTTTTT. This encodes CASSFWSLGADTGELFF. The chain recombines TRBV11-2 with TRBJ2-2, with D possibly TRBD1 on 6 matching bases. The CDR3 contains 17 residues. The germline gives CDR1 SGHAT, CDR2 FQNNGV. V lost 3 bases, J lost 3 bases, and 17 bases lay in between.

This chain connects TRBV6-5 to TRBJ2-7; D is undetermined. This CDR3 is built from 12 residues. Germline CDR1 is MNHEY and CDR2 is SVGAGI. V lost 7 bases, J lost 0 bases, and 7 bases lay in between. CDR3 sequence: CASTGTSYEQYF. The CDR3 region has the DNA TGTGCCAGCACGGGTACCTCCTACGAGCAGTACTTC.

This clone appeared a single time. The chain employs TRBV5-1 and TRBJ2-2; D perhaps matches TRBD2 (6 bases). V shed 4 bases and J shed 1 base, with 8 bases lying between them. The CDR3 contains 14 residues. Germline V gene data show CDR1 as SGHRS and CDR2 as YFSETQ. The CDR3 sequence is CASSPRGNTGELFF. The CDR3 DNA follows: TGCGCCAGCAGCCCGCGGGGGAACACCGGGGAGCTGTTTTTT.

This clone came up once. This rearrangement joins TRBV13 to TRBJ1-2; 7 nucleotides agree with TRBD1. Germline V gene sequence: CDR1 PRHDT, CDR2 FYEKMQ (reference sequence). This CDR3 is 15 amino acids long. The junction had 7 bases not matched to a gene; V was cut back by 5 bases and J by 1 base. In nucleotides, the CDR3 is TGTGCCAGCAGCATCGGGACAGATATTAACTATGGCTACACCTTC. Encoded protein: CASSIGTDINYGYTF.

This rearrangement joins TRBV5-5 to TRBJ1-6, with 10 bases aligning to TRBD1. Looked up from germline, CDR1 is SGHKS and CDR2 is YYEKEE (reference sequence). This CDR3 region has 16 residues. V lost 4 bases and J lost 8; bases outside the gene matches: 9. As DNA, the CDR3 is TGTGCCAGCAGCCTAACCCTCGGGACAGGGGATTCACCCCTCCACTTT. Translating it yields CASSLTLGTGDSPLHF.

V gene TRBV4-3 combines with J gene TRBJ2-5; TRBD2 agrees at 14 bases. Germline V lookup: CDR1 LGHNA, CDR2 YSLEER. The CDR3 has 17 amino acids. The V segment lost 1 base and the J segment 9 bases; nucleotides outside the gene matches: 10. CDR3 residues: CASSQGVTSGGATAQYF. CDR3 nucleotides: TGCGCCAGCAGCCAAGGGGTGACTAGCGGGGGGGCCACCGCCCAGTACTTC.

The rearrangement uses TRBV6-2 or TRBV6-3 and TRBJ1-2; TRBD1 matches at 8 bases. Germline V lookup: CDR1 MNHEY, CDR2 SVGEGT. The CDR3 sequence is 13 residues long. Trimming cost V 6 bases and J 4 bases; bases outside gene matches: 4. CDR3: CASSADRGYGYTF. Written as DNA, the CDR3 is TGTGCCAGCAGCGCCGACAGGGGCTATGGCTACACCTTC.

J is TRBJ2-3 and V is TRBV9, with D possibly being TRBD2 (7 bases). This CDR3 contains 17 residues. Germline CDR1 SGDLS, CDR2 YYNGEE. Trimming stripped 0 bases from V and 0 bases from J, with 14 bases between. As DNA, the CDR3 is TGTGCCAGCAGCGTAGACGTTGCGGGGGCGAGCACAGATACGCAGTATTTT. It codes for CASSVDVAGASTDTQYF.

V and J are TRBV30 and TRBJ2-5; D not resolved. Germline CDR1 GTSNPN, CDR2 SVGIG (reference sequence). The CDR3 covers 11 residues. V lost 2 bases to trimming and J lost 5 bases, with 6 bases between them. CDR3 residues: CAWSKRETQYF. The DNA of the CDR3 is TGTGCCTGGAGTAAGAGGGAGACCCAGTACTTC.

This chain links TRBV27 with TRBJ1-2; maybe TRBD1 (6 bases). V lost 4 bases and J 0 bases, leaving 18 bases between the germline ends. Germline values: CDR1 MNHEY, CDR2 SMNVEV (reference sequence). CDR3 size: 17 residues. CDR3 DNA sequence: TGTGCCAGCAGTTCACATCATACAGGGATTACTAACTATGGCTACACCTTC. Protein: CASSSHHTGITNYGYTF.

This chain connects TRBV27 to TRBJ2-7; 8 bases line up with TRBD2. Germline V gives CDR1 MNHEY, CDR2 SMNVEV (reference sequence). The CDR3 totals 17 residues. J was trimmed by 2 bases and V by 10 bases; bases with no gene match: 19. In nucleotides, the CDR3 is TGTGCCACCATCTCGGGTGGCCCAGCGGGAGCAACCTACGAGCAGTACGTC. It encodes CATISGGPAGATYEQYV.

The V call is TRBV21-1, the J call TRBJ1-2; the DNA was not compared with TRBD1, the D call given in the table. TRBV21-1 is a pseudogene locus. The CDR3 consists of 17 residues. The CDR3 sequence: CASKGQGAPLLNYGYTF. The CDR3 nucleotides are TGTGCCAGCAAGGGACAGGGGGCCCCCTTACTGAACTATGGCTACACCTTC.

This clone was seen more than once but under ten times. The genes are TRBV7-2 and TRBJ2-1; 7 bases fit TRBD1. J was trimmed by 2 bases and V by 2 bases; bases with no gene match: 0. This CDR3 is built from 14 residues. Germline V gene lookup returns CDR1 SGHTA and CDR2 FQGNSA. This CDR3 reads CASSLQGAYNEQFF. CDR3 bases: TGTGCCAGCAGCTTACAGGGGGCCTACAATGAGCAGTTCTTC. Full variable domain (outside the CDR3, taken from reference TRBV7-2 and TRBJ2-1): GAGVSQSPSNKVTEKGKDVELRCDPISGHTALYWYRQSLGQGLEFLIYFQGNSAPDKSGLPSDRFSAERTGGSVSTLTIQRTQQEDSAVYLCASSLQGAYNEQFFGPGTRLTVL.

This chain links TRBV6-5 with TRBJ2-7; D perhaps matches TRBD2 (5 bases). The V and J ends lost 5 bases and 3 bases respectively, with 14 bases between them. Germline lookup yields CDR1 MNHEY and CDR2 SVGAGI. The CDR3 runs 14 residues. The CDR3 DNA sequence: TGTGCCAGCAGTAGGACTTTTGATGACTACGAGCAGTACGTC. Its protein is CASSRTFDDYEQYV.

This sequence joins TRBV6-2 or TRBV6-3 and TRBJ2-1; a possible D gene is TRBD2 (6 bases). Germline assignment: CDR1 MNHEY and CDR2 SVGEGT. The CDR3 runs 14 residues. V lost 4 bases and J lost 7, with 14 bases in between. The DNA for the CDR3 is TGTGCCAGCAGTTCGGAGGGCGGGCTTAATGAGCAGTTCTTC. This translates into CASSSEGGLNEQFF.

The CDR3 here is CASSQASSYEQYF. In DNA, the CDR3 is TGTGCCAGCAGCCAAGCTAGCTCCTACGAGCAGTACTTC. The chain uses TRBV4-2 and TRBJ2-7; no firm D call. V lost 1 base and J 0 bases, leaving 4 bases between the germline ends. This CDR3 has 13 residues. Germline V gene sequence: CDR1 LGHNA, CDR2 YNFKEQ.

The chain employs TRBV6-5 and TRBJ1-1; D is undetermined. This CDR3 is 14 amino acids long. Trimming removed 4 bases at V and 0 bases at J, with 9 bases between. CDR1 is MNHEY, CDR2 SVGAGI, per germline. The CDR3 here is CASSLNFMNTEAFF. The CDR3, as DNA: TGTGCCAGCAGTTTAAACTTTATGAACACTGAAGCTTTCTTT.

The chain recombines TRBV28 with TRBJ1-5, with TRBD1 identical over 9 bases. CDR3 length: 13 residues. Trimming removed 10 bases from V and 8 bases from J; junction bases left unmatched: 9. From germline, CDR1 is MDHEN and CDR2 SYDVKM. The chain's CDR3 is CATQGQGGKPQHF. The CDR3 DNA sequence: TGTGCCACCCAGGGACAGGGAGGAAAGCCCCAGCATTTT.

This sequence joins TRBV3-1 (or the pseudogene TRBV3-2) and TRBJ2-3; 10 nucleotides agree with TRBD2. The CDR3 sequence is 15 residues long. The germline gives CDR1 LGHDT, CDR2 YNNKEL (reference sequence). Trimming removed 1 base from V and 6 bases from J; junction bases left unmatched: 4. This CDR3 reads CASSQASGGWDTQYF. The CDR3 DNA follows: TGTGCCAGCAGCCAAGCTAGCGGGGGATGGGATACGCAGTATTTT.

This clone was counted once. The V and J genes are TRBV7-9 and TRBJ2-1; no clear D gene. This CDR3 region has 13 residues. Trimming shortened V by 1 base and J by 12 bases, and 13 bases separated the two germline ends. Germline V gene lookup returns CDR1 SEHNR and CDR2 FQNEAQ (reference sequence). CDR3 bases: TGTGCCAGCAGCTTAGGGGCCCTGGCAGGGCAGTTCTTC. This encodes CASSLGALAGQFF. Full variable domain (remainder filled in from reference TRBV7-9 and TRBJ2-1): DTGVSQNPRHKITKRGQNVTFRCDPISEHNRLYWYRQTLGQGPEFLTYFQNEAQLEKSRLLSDRFSAERPKGSFSTLEIQRTEQGDSAMYLCASSLGALAGQFFGPGTRLTVL.

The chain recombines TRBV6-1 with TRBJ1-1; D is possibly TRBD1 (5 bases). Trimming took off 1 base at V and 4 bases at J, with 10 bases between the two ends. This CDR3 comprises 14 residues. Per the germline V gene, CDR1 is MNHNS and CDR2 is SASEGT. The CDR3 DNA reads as TGTGCCAGCAGTGAAGTCGCAGGGATCACTGAAGCTTTCTTT. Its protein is CASSEVAGITEAFF.

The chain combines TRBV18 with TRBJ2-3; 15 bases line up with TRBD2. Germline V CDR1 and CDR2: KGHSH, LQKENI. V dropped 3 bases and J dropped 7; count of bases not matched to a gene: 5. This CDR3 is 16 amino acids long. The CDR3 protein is CASSPRTSGGANTQYF. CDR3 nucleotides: TGTGCCAGCTCACCGCGGACTAGCGGGGGGGCAAATACGCAGTATTTT.

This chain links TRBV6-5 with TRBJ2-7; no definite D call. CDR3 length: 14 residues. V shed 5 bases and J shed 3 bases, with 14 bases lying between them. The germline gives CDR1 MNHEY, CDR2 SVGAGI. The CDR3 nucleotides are TGTGCCAGCAGTCGCTCAAGGAGCTACTACGAGCAGTACTTC. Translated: CASSRSRSYYEQYF.

CDR3 sequence (DNA): TGTGCCAGCAGCTTAGCGACAGGGGTGTACTATGGCTACACCTTC. Translated, it gives CASSLATGVYYGYTF. The V and J genes are TRBV7-8 and TRBJ1-2; TRBD1 matches 8 bases. This CDR3 region has 15 residues. CDR1 SGHVS and CDR2 FQNEAQ come from the germline V gene. The trim removed 0 bases at V and 3 bases at J, leaving 3 bases unmatched.

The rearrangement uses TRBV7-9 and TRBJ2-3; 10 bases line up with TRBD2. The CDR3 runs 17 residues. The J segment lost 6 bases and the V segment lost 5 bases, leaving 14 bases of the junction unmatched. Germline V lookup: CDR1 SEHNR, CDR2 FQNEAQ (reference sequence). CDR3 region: CASSRPLQREGGDTQYF. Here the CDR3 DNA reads TGTGCCAGCAGCCGCCCCCTCCAGCGGGAGGGGGGGGATACGCAGTATTTT.

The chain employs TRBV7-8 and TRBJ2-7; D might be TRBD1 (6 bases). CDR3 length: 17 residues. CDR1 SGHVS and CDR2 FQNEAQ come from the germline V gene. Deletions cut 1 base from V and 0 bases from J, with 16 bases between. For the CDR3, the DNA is TGTGCCAGCAGCTTAGTGTCGGTGGGGACACTCTCCTACGAGCAGTACTTC. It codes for CASSLVSVGTLSYEQYF.

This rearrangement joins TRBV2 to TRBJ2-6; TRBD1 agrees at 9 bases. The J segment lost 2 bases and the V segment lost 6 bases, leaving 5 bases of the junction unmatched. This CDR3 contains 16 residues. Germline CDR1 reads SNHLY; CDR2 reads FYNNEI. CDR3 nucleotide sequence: TGTGCCAGCAGGACAGGGGGTGGAACTGGGGCCAACGTCCTGACTTTC. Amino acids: CASRTGGGTGANVLTF.

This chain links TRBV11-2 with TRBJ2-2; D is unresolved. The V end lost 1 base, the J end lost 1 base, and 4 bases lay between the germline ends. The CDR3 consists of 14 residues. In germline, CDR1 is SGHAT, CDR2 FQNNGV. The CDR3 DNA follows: TGTGCCAGCAGCTTAGCGAGGAACACCGGGGAGCTGTTTTTT. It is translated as CASSLARNTGELFF. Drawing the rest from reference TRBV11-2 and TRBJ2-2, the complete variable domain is EAGVAQSPRYKIIEKRQSVAFWCNPISGHATLYWYQQILGQGPKLLIQFQNNGVVDDSQLPKDRFSAERLKGVDSTLKIQPAKLEDSAVYLCASSLARNTGELFFGEGSRLTVL.